This T cell receptor (beta chain) is from a study of blood T cell repertoires in COVID-19. Study information: The United States, Italy and Spain provided the acute and convalescent COVID-19 samples.

Original methodology: Nucleated cell number was recorded as an estimate derived from reference gene primer amplification. TCRdb's table, derived via immunoSEQ multiplex PCR, lists solely in-frame clones and lacks some. V and J calls plus clone size are reproduced from that table; the DNA served to infer D and trimming. Counted here are 200,000 to 300,000 clones, about 85% occurring once; the ten biggest clones make up roughly 4%. Germline loops: CDR1 MNHEY, CDR2 SMNVEV (reference sequence). The CDR3 covers 17 residues. Losses at the gene ends were 0 bases for V and 8 bases for J; bases not matched to a gene: 11.

The chain combines TRBV27 with TRBJ1-4; 8 bases agree with TRBD1. What was sequenced was peripheral blood. The sequence came from a man between 60 and 75 years old who had recovered from COVID-19. The CDR3 loop is CASSLSFLRQGREKLFF. DNA for the CDR3: TGTGCCAGCAGTTTATCCTTCCTCAGACAGGGGAGGGAAAAACTGTTTTTT.